This TCR beta chain was identified in a study of blood T cell repertoires in COVID-19. Study-level background: Nucleic acid was either cDNA or gDNA, and it came from T cells, B-cell-depleted T cells, or PBMCs.

Authors' methods: Amplified reference gene primers provided the basis for estimating nucleated cell counts. Using immunoSEQ multiplex PCR, the repertoire was profiled, and TCRdb retains in-frame clones only, with some absent. V, J and clone size are taken as reported in that table, and D and trimming were inferred from the DNA itself. The sample includes nearly 250,000 clones, about nine tenths seen only once; the top ten take 1.5% to 2%. Looked up from germline, CDR1 is SNHLY and CDR2 is FYNNEI. The CDR3 runs 15 residues. J was trimmed by 3 bases and V by 6 bases; bases with no gene match: 6. The chain combines TRBV2 with TRBJ2-1; 9 bases map to TRBD1. Sample: peripheral blood. This TCR was recovered from a woman aged 60-70 years who had recovered from COVID-19. The CDR3: CASSATGGGYNEQFF. The CDR3 DNA sequence: TGTGCCAGCAGCGCAACAGGGGGCGGCTACAATGAGCAGTTCTTC.